Following are 3 T cell receptor beta chains from one sample sequenced in a study of Ad26.COV2.S vaccination and SARS-CoV-2 variants (dated by TCRdb to the early 2020s). The meaning of the sample's treatment or condition label: approximately 18 received Ad26.COV2.S at low or high dose, single or two shots; about 5 received placebo; per-sample allocation not given. Repertoires of vaccine and placebo recipients were sequenced from samples taken on day 63 after the first injection. Library preparation employed the immunoSEQ multiplex PCR assay. TCRdb provides this immuneACCESS table in a form limited to in-frame rearrangements. Some clones are lacking; in checked studies, under half of them reflect an unresolved V gene, and why the rest are absent is not known. This sample has about 480,000 clones in its table, and around 88% of those were observed once. More than 10% of the sample is in the top ten clones.

The source was peripheral blood, collected in a trial of Ad26.COV2.S vaccine versus placebo. The origin of the receptors is a person between 18 and 65 years old who received the Ad26.COV2.S COVID-19 vaccine or a placebo.

CDR3 protein: CASSLEGLSRGNEKLFF. The CDR3 nucleotides are TGTGCCAGCAGCTTAGAAGGGTTAAGCAGGGGTAATGAAAAACTGTTTTTT. The chain joins TRBV7-2 to TRBJ1-4, with D possibly matching TRBD1 (6 bases). The CDR3 is 17 residues long. Trimming left V 1 base short and J 4 bases short, with 16 bases between. CDR1 is SGHTA and CDR2 is FQGNSA in the germline V gene.

This clone is a singleton in its sample. The chain joins TRBV5-4 to TRBJ1-5; D gene uncertain. CDR1 SGHNT and CDR2 YYREEE come from the germline V gene (reference sequence). Trimming removed 0 bases from V and 3 bases from J, with 7 bases in between. This CDR3 contains 14 residues. For the CDR3, the DNA is TGTGCCAGCAGCTTGGGACCGAACAATCAGCCCCAGCATTTT. It translates to CASSLGPNNQPQHF.

This clone was observed once. V and J are TRBV5-4 and TRBJ2-4, with a tentative D call TRBD1 (5 bases). The CDR3 extends over 17 amino acids. Deletions cut 0 bases from V and 0 bases from J, with 13 bases between. Germline V gene data show CDR1 as SGHNT and CDR2 as YYREEE (reference sequence). CDR3 in DNA: TGTGCCAGCAGCTTGGGGGGCCTGGCACTAGCCAAAAACATTCAGTACTTC. It encodes CASSLGGLALAKNIQYF.